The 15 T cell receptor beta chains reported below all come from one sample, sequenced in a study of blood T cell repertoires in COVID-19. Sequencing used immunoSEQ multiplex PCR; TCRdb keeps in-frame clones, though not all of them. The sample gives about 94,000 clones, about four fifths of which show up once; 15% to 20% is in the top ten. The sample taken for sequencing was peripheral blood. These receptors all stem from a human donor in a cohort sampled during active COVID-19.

CDR3 DNA sequence: TGTGCCAGCAGCTTACCCCGGACAGCCATCTATGGCTACACCTTC. Encoded protein: CASSLPRTAIYGYTF. V gene TRBV11-2 combines with J gene TRBJ1-2; a weak D match, TRBD1 (6 bases). V lost 2 bases to trimming and J lost 4 bases, with 14 bases between them. The CDR3 runs 15 residues. The germline CDR1 and CDR2 sequences are SGHAT and FQNNGV.

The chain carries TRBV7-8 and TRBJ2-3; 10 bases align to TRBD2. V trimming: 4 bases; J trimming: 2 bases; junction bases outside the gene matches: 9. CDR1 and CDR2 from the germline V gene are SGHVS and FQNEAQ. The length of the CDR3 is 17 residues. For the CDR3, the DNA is TGTGCCAGCAGCTCCCCAGAAGCGGGAGGGCCCACAGATACGCAGTATTTT. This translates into CASSSPEAGGPTDTQYF.

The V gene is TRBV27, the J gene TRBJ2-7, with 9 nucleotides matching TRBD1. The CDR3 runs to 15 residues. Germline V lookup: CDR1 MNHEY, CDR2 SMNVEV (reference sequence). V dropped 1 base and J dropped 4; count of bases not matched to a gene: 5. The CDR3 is CASSLFGTGLYEQYF. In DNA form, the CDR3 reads TGTGCCAGCAGTTTATTTGGGACAGGGTTATACGAGCAGTACTTC.

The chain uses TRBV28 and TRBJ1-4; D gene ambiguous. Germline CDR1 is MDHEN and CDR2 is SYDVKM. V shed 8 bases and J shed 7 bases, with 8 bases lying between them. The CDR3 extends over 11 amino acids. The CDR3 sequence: CASRGSEKLFF. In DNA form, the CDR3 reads TGTGCCAGCCGAGGGTCTGAAAAACTGTTTTTT.

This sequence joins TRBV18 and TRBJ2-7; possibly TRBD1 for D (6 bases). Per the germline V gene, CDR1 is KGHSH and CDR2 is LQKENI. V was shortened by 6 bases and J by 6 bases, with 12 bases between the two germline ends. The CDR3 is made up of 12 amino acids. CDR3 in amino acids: CASSPSRGEQYF. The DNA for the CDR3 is TGTGCCAGCTCCCCGTCCAGGGGCGAGCAGTACTTC.

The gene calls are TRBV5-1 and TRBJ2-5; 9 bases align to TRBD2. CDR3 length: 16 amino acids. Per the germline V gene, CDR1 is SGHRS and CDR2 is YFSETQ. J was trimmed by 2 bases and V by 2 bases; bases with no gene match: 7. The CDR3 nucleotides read TGCGCCAGCAGCTTAGCTCCTAGCGGGATACAAGAGACCCAGTACTTC. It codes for CASSLAPSGIQETQYF.

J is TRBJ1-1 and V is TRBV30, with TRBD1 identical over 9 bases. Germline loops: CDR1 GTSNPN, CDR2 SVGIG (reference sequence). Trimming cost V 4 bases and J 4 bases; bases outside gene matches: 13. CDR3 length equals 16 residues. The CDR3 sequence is CAWIRGQGTMGTEAFF. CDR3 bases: TGTGCCTGGATCCGGGGACAGGGTACAATGGGCACTGAAGCTTTCTTT.

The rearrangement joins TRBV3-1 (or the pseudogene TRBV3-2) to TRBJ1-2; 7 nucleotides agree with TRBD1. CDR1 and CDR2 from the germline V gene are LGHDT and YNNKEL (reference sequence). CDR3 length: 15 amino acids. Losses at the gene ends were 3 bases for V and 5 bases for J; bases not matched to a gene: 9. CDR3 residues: CASSHLGQDPYGYTF. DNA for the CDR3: TGTGCCAGCAGCCACCTTGGACAGGATCCTTATGGCTACACCTTC.

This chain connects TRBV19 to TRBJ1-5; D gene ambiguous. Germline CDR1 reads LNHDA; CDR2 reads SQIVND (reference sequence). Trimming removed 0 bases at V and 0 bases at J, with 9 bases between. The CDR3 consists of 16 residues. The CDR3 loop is CASSIDKRYSNQPQHF. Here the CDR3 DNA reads TGTGCCAGTAGTATAGACAAGAGGTATAGCAATCAGCCCCAGCATTTT.

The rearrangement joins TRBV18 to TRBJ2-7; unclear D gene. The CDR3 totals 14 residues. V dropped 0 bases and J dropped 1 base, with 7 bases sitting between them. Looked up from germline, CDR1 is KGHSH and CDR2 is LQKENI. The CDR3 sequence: CASSPPVASYEQYF. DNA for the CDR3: TGTGCCAGCTCACCACCGGTAGCATCCTACGAGCAGTACTTC. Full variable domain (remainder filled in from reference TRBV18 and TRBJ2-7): NAGVMQNPRHLVRRRGQEARLRCSPMKGHSHVYWYRQLPEEGLKFMVYLQKENIIDESGMPKERFSAEFPKEGPSILRIQQVVRGDSAAYFCASSPPVASYEQYFGPGTRLTVT.

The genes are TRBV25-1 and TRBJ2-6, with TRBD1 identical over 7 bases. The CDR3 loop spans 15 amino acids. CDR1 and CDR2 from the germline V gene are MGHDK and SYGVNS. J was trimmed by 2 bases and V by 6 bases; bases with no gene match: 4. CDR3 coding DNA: TGTGCCAGCAGGGCCACAGGGGCTGGGGCCAACGTCCTGACTTTC. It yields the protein CASRATGAGANVLTF.

CDR3 nucleotide sequence: TGTGCCAGCAGCGTAGGTCCAGGAACTTCCTACGAGCAGTACTTC. Its translation: CASSVGPGTSYEQYF. The chain uses TRBV9 and TRBJ2-7, with D unclear. Per the germline V gene, CDR1 is SGDLS and CDR2 is YYNGEE. The CDR3 loop spans 15 amino acids. Trimming shortened V by 0 bases and J by 1 base, and 11 bases separated the two germline ends.

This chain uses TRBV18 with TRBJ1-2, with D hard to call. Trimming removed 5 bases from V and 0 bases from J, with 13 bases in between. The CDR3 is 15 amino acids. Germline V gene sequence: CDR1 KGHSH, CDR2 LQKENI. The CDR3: CASSGQPTPNYGYTF. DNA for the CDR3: TGTGCCAGCTCAGGGCAGCCTACTCCTAACTATGGCTACACCTTC.

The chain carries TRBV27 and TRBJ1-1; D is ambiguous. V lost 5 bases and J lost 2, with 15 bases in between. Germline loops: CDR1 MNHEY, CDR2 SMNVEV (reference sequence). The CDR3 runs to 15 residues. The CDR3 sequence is CASSNRPEGNTEAFF. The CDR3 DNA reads TGTGCCAGCAGTAACCGACCGGAGGGAAACACTGAAGCTTTCTTT.

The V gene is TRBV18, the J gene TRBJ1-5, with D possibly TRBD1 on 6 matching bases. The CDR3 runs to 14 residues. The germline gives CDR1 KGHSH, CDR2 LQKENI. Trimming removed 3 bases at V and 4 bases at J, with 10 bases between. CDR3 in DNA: TGTGCCAGCTCACCGGAGAGGGGGAATCAGCCCCAGCATTTT. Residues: CASSPERGNQPQHF.